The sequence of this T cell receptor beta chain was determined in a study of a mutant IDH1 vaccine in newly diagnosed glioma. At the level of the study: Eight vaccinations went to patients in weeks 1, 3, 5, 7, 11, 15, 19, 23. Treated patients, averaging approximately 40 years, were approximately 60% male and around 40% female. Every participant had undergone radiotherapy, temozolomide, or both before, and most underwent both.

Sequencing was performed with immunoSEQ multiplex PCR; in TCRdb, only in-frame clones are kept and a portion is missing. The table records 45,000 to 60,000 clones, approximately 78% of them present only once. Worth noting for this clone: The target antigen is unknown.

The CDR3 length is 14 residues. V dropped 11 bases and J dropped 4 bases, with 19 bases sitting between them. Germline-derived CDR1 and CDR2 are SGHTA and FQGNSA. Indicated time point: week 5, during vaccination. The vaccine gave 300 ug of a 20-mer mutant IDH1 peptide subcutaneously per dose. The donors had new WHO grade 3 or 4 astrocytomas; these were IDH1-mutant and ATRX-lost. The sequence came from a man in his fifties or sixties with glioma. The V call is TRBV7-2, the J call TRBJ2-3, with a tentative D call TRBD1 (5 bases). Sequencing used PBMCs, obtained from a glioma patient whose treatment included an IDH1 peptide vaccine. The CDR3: CAGGQPSRPDTQYF. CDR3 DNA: TGTGCCGGCGGACAACCGAGTAGACCAGATACGCAGTATTTT. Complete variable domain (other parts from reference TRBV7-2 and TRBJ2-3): GAGVSQSPSNKVTEKGKDVELRCDPISGHTALYWYRQSLGQGLEFLIYFQGNSAPDKSGLPSDRFSAERTGGSVSTLTIQRTQQEDSAVYLCAGGQPSRPDTQYFGPGTRLTVL.